The 24 T cell receptor beta chains below all came from one sample that was sequenced in a study of spatial heterogeneity in lung cancer (dated by TCRdb to between 2018 and 2021). Library method: 5' RACE. This sample was sequenced with a NextSeq 500. TCRdb trimmed public reads at Q25 via fastp, called clones via MiXCR and kept in-frame beta chains. Rows are combined by CDR3 protein, so each entry shows the most common genes and DNA. The sample table holds roughly 6,000 distinct CDR3 sequences, of which about 18% were seen once. The leading ten clones occupy about 16% of the sample. The time point label here, explained by the study, means: sample taken at primary tumor resection. Sequencing used normal lung tissue next to the tumor, obtained at surgery. The receptors were gathered from a male donor with early-stage non-small cell lung cancer.

The V call is TRBV7-2, the J call TRBJ2-1; D is unresolved. This CDR3 spans 12 amino acids. Looked up from germline, CDR1 is SGHTA and CDR2 is FQGNSA. Between the trimmed V and J ends, which lost 2 bases and 7 bases, there was a span of 6 bases. The CDR3 DNA reads as TGTGCCAGCAGCTTAACCGGTAATGAGCAGTTCTTC. This translates into CASSLTGNEQFF.

This chain uses TRBV20-1 with TRBJ2-4, with D perhaps matching TRBD2 (6 bases). This CDR3 has 17 residues. Germline V lookup: CDR1 DFQATT, CDR2 SNEGSKA (reference sequence). Trimming stripped 4 bases from V and 0 bases from J, with 19 bases between. The CDR3 DNA is TGCAGTGCTACCCTGGCGGAGGGGTGGATAGCCAAAAACATTCAGTACTTC. Amino acids: CSATLAEGWIAKNIQYF.

This chain links TRBV27 with TRBJ2-6; no definite D call. Germline V gene data show CDR1 as MNHEY and CDR2 as SMNVEV (reference sequence). V lost 6 bases, J lost 0 bases, and 9 bases lay in between. This CDR3 has 15 residues. The CDR3, as DNA: TGTGCCAGCAGCCCTTTAGTCTCTGGGGCCAACGTCCTGACTTTC. Its translation is CASSPLVSGANVLTF.

In this sample, this clonotype is medium-sized. The V call is TRBV18, the J call TRBJ2-5, with D maybe TRBD2 (6 bases). Germline V CDR1 and CDR2: KGHSH, LQKENI. The V gene lost 2 bases and the J gene lost 5 bases, with 9 bases spanning the gap. The CDR3 consists of 13 residues. This CDR3 reads CASSPGRRETQYF. The CDR3 coding sequence is TGTGCCAGCTCACCAGGGAGGAGGGAGACCCAGTACTTC.

The chain has TRBV10-3 and TRBJ2-1; a weak D match, TRBD2 (6 bases). V shed 2 bases and J shed 12 bases, with 20 bases lying between them. This CDR3 spans 15 amino acids. The germline V gene has CDR1 ENHRY and CDR2 SYGVKD. CDR3 region: CAISERLGELRGQFF. CDR3 DNA sequence: TGTGCCATCAGTGAGAGACTAGGCGAGTTAAGGGGGCAGTTCTTC.

The chain couples TRBV5-1 to TRBJ2-7; 11 positions match TRBD2. Per germline, CDR1 SGHRS and CDR2 YFSETQ. Trimming took 0 bases from V and 6 from J; bases not matched to a gene: 11. CDR3 length: 17 residues. This CDR3 reads CASSLELAGGPGGEQYF. DNA of the CDR3: TGCGCCAGCAGCTTGGAATTAGCGGGAGGGCCAGGTGGCGAGCAGTACTTC.

This clonotype is medium-sized in the sample. The V and J genes are TRBV7-9 and TRBJ2-5; 7 bases map to TRBD2. After removal of 5 bases from V and 5 bases from J, the junction contained 14 bases not matched to a gene. Germline V gene data show CDR1 as SEHNR and CDR2 as FQNEAQ (reference sequence). The CDR3 length is 16 residues. CDR3 coding DNA: TGTGCCAGCAGCCTCGGACTAGGAGGGCCGGAGGAGACCCAGTACTTC. Translated: CASSLGLGGPEETQYF. Using reference TRBV7-9 and TRBJ2-5 for the parts outside the CDR3, the full variable domain is DTGVSQNPRHKITKRGQNVTFRCDPISEHNRLYWYRQTLGQGPEFLTYFQNEAQLEKSRLLSDRFSAERPKGSFSTLEIQRTEQGDSAMYLCASSLGLGGPEETQYFGPGTRLLVL.

A word on this clonotype: At one end the junction does not follow the germline gene, possibly because of a read error. V and J are TRBV24-1 and TRBJ2-1; 9 bases are a match to TRBD2. Germline lookup yields CDR1 KGHDR and CDR2 SFDVKD. There are 17 residues in the CDR3. Written as DNA, the CDR3 is TGTGCCACCAGTGACCCAGACAGGACTAGCGCCCACAATGAGCAGATCTTC. Residues: CATSDPDRTSAHNEQIF.

This clonotype was seen only a few times. This rearrangement joins TRBV28 to TRBJ1-1, with D perhaps TRBD1 (6 bases). CDR1 MDHEN and CDR2 SYDVKM come from the germline V gene. The V gene lost 6 bases and the J gene lost 4 bases, with 18 bases spanning the gap. The CDR3 contains 15 residues. The CDR3 DNA reads as TGTGCCAGCAGGCCTGCCCGGGGGCGGGCCACTGAAGCTTTCTTT. It encodes CASRPARGRATEAFF.

By share, this clonotype ranks as large. The chain recombines TRBV2 with TRBJ2-5; 10 bases agree with TRBD1. Germline CDR1 SNHLY, CDR2 FYNNEI. The trim removed 6 bases at V and 0 bases at J, leaving 10 bases unmatched. This CDR3 spans 17 amino acids. DNA for the CDR3: TGTGCCAGCAGCGGGACAGGGGAGCATGTGTACCAAGAGACCCAGTACTTC. Protein product: CASSGTGEHVYQETQYF.

In its sample, this clonotype was seen a few times. The chain links TRBV29-1 to TRBJ2-7; 8 bases line up with TRBD1. Germline V lookup: CDR1 SQVTM, CDR2 ANQGSEA. The CDR3 length is 15 residues. Written as DNA, the CDR3 is TGCCGTAGGGATAATCCCGGGACAGGAACCTACGAGCAGTACTTC. The encoded protein is CRRDNPGTGTYEQYF.

The chain is built from TRBV6-2 or TRBV6-3 and TRBJ2-3; 8 bases are a match to TRBD2. The CDR3 covers 18 residues. The germline V gene has CDR1 MNHEY and CDR2 SVGEGT. Unmatched junction bases numbered 12, after V lost 0 bases and J lost 4 bases. Written as DNA, the CDR3 is TGTGCCAGCAGTTACTCCCGGACCCCGACTAGCGCCGCAGATACGCAGTATTTT. It yields the protein CASSYSRTPTSAADTQYF.

Details on this clonotype: The junction and the germline gene differ at one end; a read error may be behind it. This chain uses TRBV7-2 with TRBJ2-7; 7 bases are shared with TRBD1. The CDR3 is made up of 14 amino acids. Germline V CDR1 and CDR2: SGHTA, FQGNSA. The CDR3 loop is CASSLLQGSSEQYF. CDR3 DNA: TGTGCCAGCAGCTTATTACAGGGGTCCTCCGAGCAGTACTTC.

This sequence joins TRBV19 and TRBJ2-7; perhaps TRBD2 as D (5 bases). Germline assignment: CDR1 LNHDA and CDR2 SQIVND (reference sequence). The CDR3 runs to 15 residues. V dropped 3 bases and J dropped 0 bases, with 12 bases sitting between them. The CDR3 DNA follows: TGTGCCAGTAGTATGTCACCTAGCCTCTCCTACGAGCAGTACTTC. This codes for CASSMSPSLSYEQYF.

The gene calls are TRBV12-3 or TRBV12-4 and TRBJ1-1; D uncertain. This CDR3 has 15 amino acids. V was trimmed by 7 bases and J by 1 base, leaving 16 bases between them. CDR3 nucleotide sequence: TGTGCCAGCAACTCTCGGTTGGGCGGGAACACTGAAGCTTTCTTT. Its translation is CASNSRLGGNTEAFF.

By share, this clonotype counts as medium-sized. The chain recombines TRBV15 with TRBJ2-3; the D gene is possibly TRBD2 (6 bases). The V gene's germline CDR1 is LNHNV and CDR2 YYDKDF (reference sequence). V shed 0 bases and J shed 4 bases, with 8 bases lying between them. The length of the CDR3 is 14 residues. The CDR3 sequence is CATSRDPSADTQYF. In DNA, the CDR3 is TGTGCCACCAGCAGAGATCCTAGCGCAGATACGCAGTATTTT.

The CDR3 DNA reads as TGTGCCAGCAGCCTTGGGGGGCAGAGAATGAACACCGGGGAGCTGTTTTTT. This codes for CASSLGGQRMNTGELFF. The chain is built from TRBV5-4 and TRBJ2-2; D may correspond to TRBD1 or TRBD2 (6 bases each). Per germline, CDR1 SGHNT and CDR2 YYREEE (reference sequence). V lost 4 bases, J lost 1 base, and 17 bases lay in between. The CDR3 contains 17 residues.

This clonotype is medium-sized (0.01 to 0.1%) by share. V and J are TRBV20-1 and TRBJ1-5; D possibly corresponds to TRBD1 (5 bases). Trimming left V 0 bases short and J 3 bases short, with 15 bases between. Germline values: CDR1 DFQATT, CDR2 SNEGSKA (reference sequence). The CDR3 is made up of 16 amino acids. CDR3: CSARDRNNRPNQPQHF. The CDR3 DNA follows: TGCAGTGCTAGAGATAGGAACAACAGGCCCAATCAGCCCCAGCATTTT.

This clonotype is judged medium-sized (0.01 to 0.1%). The CDR3 region is CASSPGAAIYF. CDR3 DNA sequence: TGTGCCAGCAGCCCGGGCGCCGCCATATATTTT. The chain links TRBV7-2 to TRBJ1-3; no clear D. The V and J ends lost 5 bases and 11 bases respectively, with 10 bases between them. In germline, CDR1 is SGHTA, CDR2 FQGNSA. The CDR3 runs 11 residues.

By share of the sample, this clonotype is medium-sized. This chain links TRBV3-1 with TRBJ2-7; D not certain. V lost 0 bases, J lost 0 bases, and 9 bases lay in between. Germline values: CDR1 LGHDT, CDR2 YNNKEL (reference sequence). The CDR3 sequence is 15 residues long. The CDR3 nucleotides are TGTGCCAGCAGCCAAGATACGGAGAGCTCCTACGAGCAGTACTTC. Translating gives CASSQDTESSYEQYF.

Relative to its sample, this clonotype is large. The J gene is TRBJ2-1, the V gene TRBV30; the D gene is possibly TRBD1 (5 bases). Trimming stripped 3 bases from V and 6 bases from J, with 12 bases between. The CDR3 contains 13 residues. Germline V lookup: CDR1 GTSNPN, CDR2 SVGIG (reference sequence). The CDR3 DNA reads as TGTGCCTGGAGGACTCAGGGTGGCAATGAGCAGTTCTTC. This sequence encodes CAWRTQGGNEQFF.

V gene TRBV7-9 combines with J gene TRBJ2-7; D is possibly TRBD1 (5 bases). CDR1 is SEHNR and CDR2 is FQNEAQ in the germline V gene (reference sequence). Trimming removed 5 bases at V and 4 bases at J, with 12 bases between. The CDR3 is 13 amino acids. The DNA of the CDR3 is TGTGCCAGCAGCCGGACACCCGAATACGAGCAGTACTTC. It is translated as CASSRTPEYEQYF.

Judged by abundance, this clonotype is medium-sized (0.01 to 0.1%). The chain carries TRBV20-1 and TRBJ1-2; D gene ambiguous. The germline gives CDR1 DFQATT, CDR2 SNEGSKA (reference sequence). This CDR3 is 12 amino acids long. The V and J ends lost 3 bases and 5 bases respectively, with 10 bases between them. In DNA, the CDR3 is TGCAGTGCTAGTCTATCAGATTATGGCTACACCTTC. This translates into CSASLSDYGYTF.

This clonotype is categorized as medium-sized (0.01 to 0.1%). The CDR3 region has the DNA TGTGCCAGCAGAAGTCAGGGGTTCAATCAGCCCCAGCATTTT. Translation gives CASRSQGFNQPQHF. The rearrangement uses TRBV25-1 and TRBJ1-5, with D maybe TRBD1 (6 bases). In germline, CDR1 is MGHDK, CDR2 SYGVNS. The CDR3 totals 14 residues. V shed 6 bases and J shed 3 bases, with 12 bases lying between them.